This TCR beta chain derives from a study of T cell responses to AZD1222 COVID-19 vaccine (dated by TCRdb to the early 2020s). At the level of the whole study: AZD1222 recipients given second doses at about 4 weeks or at about 12 weeks were pooled, since spike-specific TCR depth and breadth were not found to differ between the two schedules. A total of under 250 trial participants underwent TCR sequencing, of whom 207 had received two doses of AZD1222 and about 25 had received two doses of the MenACWY control vaccine. Enrollment into the trials was organized by age into subgroups of 18-55, 56-69 and 70-plus years, and those subgroups contained approximately 150, 30 and 60 TCR-sequenced participants, respectively.

In light of the paper, this sample's time point label describes: baseline before first vaccination. Vaccinee samples were obtained from the UK trials COV001 and COV002, which included a single-blind randomized controlled phase 2/3 trial of AZD1222 (ChAdOx1 nCoV-19) in healthy adults. For TCRbeta chain sequencing, PBMC samples from trial participants were taken at day 0 and at day 28 after the second dose. CDR1 and CDR2, per the germline V gene, are SGHTA and FQGTGA. V is shortened by 1 base, J by 11 bases, and the region joining them spans 10 bases. Taken from cysteine to phenylalanine, the CDR3 has 12 residues. The DNA shown is the 36-base CDR3, in frame from base 1. The study at large found these results: Vaccine-associated CD4 TCRs spanned the whole spike protein, with dominant responses in regions 160-218 and 743-854. Conclusions about previously exposed vaccinees are limited because only five to seven AZD1222 recipients were SARS-CoV-2 seropositive at baseline. Reportedly, close to half of the unique spike-specific TCRs recognized epitopes lying outside the regions that are mutated in the B.1.351 and B.1.1.7 variants. After two AZD1222 doses, spike-specific TCR breadth and depth were significantly higher than at day 0 and than in MenACWY recipients. Participants were mostly white British, with more females than males. The authors suggested clonal diversity may have been underestimated. Because no samples from the day 14 peak response were available, repertoires could be characterized only after the peak T cell response. In the small 56-69-year group, the increase in depth fell short of significance, most likely because of low power.

As concerns this clone: The target of this receptor is not known. No much larger clone is present one base from it, and per-base qualities are unavailable.

The CDR3 regions of human TCRbeta chains were subjected to immunosequencing. Per the original workflow: Repertoire TCRs were matched against a reference library of SARS-CoV-2-specific TCRs generated with the MIRA antigen-specificity platform. Breadth meant the fraction of unique TCRs that were SARS-CoV-2-associated, whereas depth meant the fraction of total T cells that were SARS-CoV-2-associated. Each spike-specific TCR was assigned to its reactive spike region and to a CD4 or CD8 class using the MIRA data. Log10-transformed breadth and depth values were compared by one-way ANOVA with Sidak's multiple comparisons tests. Drawn from immuneACCESS, this table holds only the in-frame rearrangements with V and J called that TCRdb kept. Clones are partly lost; checked studies trace under half to an unresolved V gene and leave the rest unexplained. V and J calls and clone size are given by that table; D and trimming were obtained from the DNA. The sample table contains 100,000 or so clones; only one count was recorded for 87% of them. The ten largest make up about 3% of the sample.

This TCR came from an adult in good health. The rearranged segments are TRBV7-3 and TRBJ2-3, with the D call tentatively TRBD1 or TRBD2, each fitting 5 bases. The source was peripheral blood, collected on day 0 of AZD1222 vaccination. The nucleotide sequence is TGTGCCAGCAGCTTAATGGGGGTTAAGCAGTATTTT. This encodes CASSLMGVKQYF.